The 5 T cell receptor beta chains below all came from one sample that was sequenced in a study of identical twins. Each CDR3 protein gets one entry after TCRdb re-called the 5' RACE reads with MiXCR. The table records roughly 1.6 million distinct CDR3 sequences, under 35% of them present only once. The sequenced material came from cord blood. Receptors originate from a newborn girl in good health.

This rearrangement joins TRBV5-1 to TRBJ2-5; D may be TRBD1 (6 bases). V was pared by 2 bases and J by 2 bases, with 16 bases between. CDR1 and CDR2 (germline): SGHRS, YFSETQ. The CDR3 has 16 residues. CDR3 sequence (DNA): TGCGCCAGCAGCTTAGATATCACAGGGTCGCAAGAGACCCAGTACTTC. Amino acid sequence: CASSLDITGSQETQYF. Combining the CDR3 with reference TRBV5-1 and TRBJ2-5 gives the whole variable domain KAGVTQTPRYLIKTRGQQVTLSCSPISGHRSVSWYQQTPGQGLQFLFEYFSETQRNKGNFPGRFSGRQFSNSRSEMNVSTLELGDSALYLCASSLDITGSQETQYFGPGTRLLVL.

As regards this clonotype: Lacking the conserved final phenylalanine or tryptophan, this CDR3 likely reflects a read error. The rearrangement links TRBV6-5 to TRBJ1-2; possibly TRBD1 for D (5 bases). The CDR3 consists of 17 residues. CDR1 is MNHEY and CDR2 is SVGAGI in the germline V gene. V was clipped by 0 bases and J by 0 bases, with 14 bases between them. The CDR3 reads CASSYSVAGPANYGYTV. In DNA, the CDR3 is TGTGCCAGCAGTTACTCGGTGGCAGGGCCAGCTAACTATGGCTACACCGTC.

The chain joins TRBV5-1 to TRBJ1-1; weak D call: TRBD1 (6 bases). The CDR3 is 12 residues long. Trimming took off 4 bases at V and 6 bases at J, with 10 bases between the two ends. Germline loops: CDR1 SGHRS, CDR2 YFSETQ. In DNA, the CDR3 is TGCGCCAGCAGCAGGGACATTTCTGAAGCTTTCTTT. This translates into CASSRDISEAFF.

There are a few counts of this clonotype. The V and J genes are TRBV5-6 and TRBJ2-5; 9 bases are shared with TRBD2. The CDR3 is made up of 17 amino acids. Germline assignment: CDR1 SGHDT and CDR2 YYEEEE. V shed 3 bases and J 1 base; nucleotides not matched to a gene: 10. The CDR3 DNA reads TGTGCCAGCAGCTGGGGGCCTAAACTAGCGGGCCAAGAGACCCAGTACTTC. Protein: CASSWGPKLAGQETQYF. The variable domain in full, completed from reference TRBV5-6 and TRBJ2-5, reads DAGVTQSPTHLIKTRGQQVTLRCSPKSGHDTVSWYQQALGQGPQFIFQYYEEEERQRGNFPDRFSGHQFPNYSSELNVNALLLGDSALYLCASSWGPKLAGQETQYFGPGTRLLVL.

The table lists this clonotype with a few counts. The chain links TRBV4-1 to TRBJ1-1; 7 bases map to TRBD1. This CDR3 region has 17 residues. Germline CDR1 reads MGHRA; CDR2 reads YSYEKL. Trimming at V came to 4 bases and at J to 1 base, leaving 12 bases not matched to a gene. CDR3 in amino acids: CASSPLWSRGKNTEAFF. The DNA of the CDR3 is TGCGCCAGCAGCCCGCTTTGGAGCAGGGGGAAGAACACTGAAGCTTTCTTT.